The 29 T cell receptor beta chains listed next were all sequenced from one sample in a study of T cells in tuberculosis. Some clones are missing from TCRdb's copy, which holds only in-frame ones; the method was immunoSEQ multiplex PCR. The sample has 50,000 or so clones; roughly 88% are singletons. Sorting used thawed, overnight-rested PBMC stained with anti-CD3, a viability dye and GMM-loaded CD1B tetramer. The lipid loaded on the CD1B tetramers was C32 glucose monomycolate from Rhodococcus equi. Source material: CD1b-GMM tetramer-negative cells sorted from PBMCs. The receptors here all came from an adult woman with latent tuberculosis.

The rearrangement uses TRBV19 and TRBJ2-7; D is unresolved. V shed 4 bases and J shed 5 bases, with 9 bases lying between them. Germline assignment: CDR1 LNHDA and CDR2 SQIVND (reference sequence). The CDR3 extends over 12 amino acids. CDR3: CASSTLENEQYF. The CDR3 nucleotides are TGTGCCAGTAGTACTCTAGAGAACGAGCAGTACTTC.

The chain has TRBV2 and TRBJ1-4, with 7 bases aligning to TRBD1. J gave up 4 bases and V 6 bases, and 5 bases lay outside the gene matches. CDR1 and CDR2 (germline): SNHLY, FYNNEI. The CDR3 is 14 residues long. The CDR3 DNA reads TGTGCCAGCAGCTGGGGACAGAGTAATGAAAAACTGTTTTTT. Translated, it gives CASSWGQSNEKLFF.

V usage is TRBV5-4 and J usage is TRBJ2-5; 13 positions agree with TRBD2. Germline CDR1 and CDR2: SGHNT and YYREEE (reference sequence). The V segment lost 4 bases and the J segment 3 bases; nucleotides outside the gene matches: 6. The CDR3 has 16 amino acids. In nucleotides, the CDR3 is TGTGCCAGCAGCCTGCCCGGGACTAGCGGGAAAGAGACCCAGTACTTC. Residues: CASSLPGTSGKETQYF.

V and J are TRBV6-5 and TRBJ1-2; 8 bases fit TRBD1. V trimming: 0 bases; J trimming: 8 bases; junction bases outside the gene matches: 5. Looked up from germline, CDR1 is MNHEY and CDR2 is SVGAGI. The CDR3 sequence is 14 residues long. CDR3 in DNA: TGTGCCAGCAGTTACTCGACAGGGGCCGGCGGCTACACCTTC. This translates into CASSYSTGAGGYTF.

This chain links TRBV19 with TRBJ1-3; D is uncertain. CDR1 and CDR2 (germline): LNHDA, SQIVND (reference sequence). V was cut by 0 bases and J by 3 bases, with 3 bases left in between. This CDR3 spans 13 amino acids. The CDR3 region has the DNA TGTGCCAGTAGTATAGACAATGGAAACACCATATATTTT. Translated, it gives CASSIDNGNTIYF.

The CDR3 region is CASSRQGVGSTEAFF. The DNA of the CDR3 is TGTGCCAGCTCACGACAGGGAGTCGGGAGCACTGAAGCTTTCTTT. This chain joins TRBV18 and TRBJ1-1; 7 positions match TRBD1. In germline, CDR1 is KGHSH, CDR2 LQKENI. J was trimmed by 4 bases and V by 4 bases; bases with no gene match: 9. The length of the CDR3 is 15 residues.

The chain employs TRBV2 and TRBJ1-5; D might be TRBD1 (5 bases). V lost 8 bases, J lost 1 base, and 21 bases lay in between. Germline V gene lookup returns CDR1 SNHLY and CDR2 FYNNEI. The CDR3 sequence is 17 residues long. Here the CDR3 DNA reads TGTGCCAGCCATATGGGGGTGGGGGGTCGAAGCAATCAGCCCCAGCATTTT. It codes for CASHMGVGGRSNQPQHF.

This clone has a single count. V usage is TRBV5-1 and J usage is TRBJ2-7; TRBD2 aligns across 9 bases. The CDR3 is 17 amino acids. V gave up 1 base and J gave up 12 bases; unmatched junction bases: 20. The germline CDR1 and CDR2 sequences are SGHRS and YFSETQ. CDR3: CASSLSGSGGLITPTYF. CDR3 DNA: TGCGCCAGCAGCTTGTCGGGCAGCGGGGGGTTAATTACCCCCACGTACTTC.

This clone was detected only once. The V call is TRBV5-4, the J call TRBJ2-7; D may be TRBD1 (7 bases). Germline V gives CDR1 SGHNT, CDR2 YYREEE (reference sequence). The CDR3 consists of 14 residues. Trimming stripped 0 bases from V and 4 bases from J, with 11 bases between. The CDR3 bases are TGTGCCAGCAGCTTGGGGCAGGGGGGTTACGAGCAGTACTTC. It is translated as CASSLGQGGYEQYF.

The gene calls are TRBV18 and TRBJ2-5, with TRBD1 identical over 8 bases. Trimming cost V 3 bases and J 5 bases; bases outside gene matches: 5. CDR3 length: 14 amino acids. CDR1 and CDR2 from the germline V gene are KGHSH and LQKENI. CDR3 sequence reads: CASSPQGAGETQYF. The CDR3 DNA reads as TGTGCCAGCTCACCCCAGGGGGCCGGGGAGACCCAGTACTTC. Drawing the rest from reference TRBV18 and TRBJ2-5, the complete variable domain is NAGVMQNPRHLVRRRGQEARLRCSPMKGHSHVYWYRQLPEEGLKFMVYLQKENIIDESGMPKERFSAEFPKEGPSILRIQQVVRGDSAAYFCASSPQGAGETQYFGPGTRLLVL.

The chain recombines TRBV28 with TRBJ2-3, with 7 bases that match TRBD2. This CDR3 has 14 amino acids. V was clipped by 6 bases and J by 2 bases; unmatched bases: 5. Germline lookup yields CDR1 MDHEN and CDR2 SYDVKM. CDR3 region: CASSSGGPTDTQYF. The CDR3 bases are TGTGCCAGCAGCTCGGGAGGCCCCACAGATACGCAGTATTTT.

The chain uses TRBV28 and TRBJ1-1; TRBD1 matches 8 bases. Germline CDR1 and CDR2: MDHEN and SYDVKM. The J segment lost 11 bases and the V segment lost 8 bases, leaving 7 bases of the junction unmatched. The CDR3 length is 11 residues. CDR3 bases: TGTGCCAGCCGGCAGGACAGGGTTGCTTTCTTT. It encodes CASRQDRVAFF.

This clone has more than one count but fewer than ten. This chain links TRBV7-2 with TRBJ1-2; tentatively, D is TRBD1 (5 bases). The CDR3 has 11 residues. The V gene's germline CDR1 is SGHTA and CDR2 FQGNSA. The V and J ends lost 5 bases and 8 bases respectively, with 9 bases between them. CDR3 sequence (DNA): TGTGCCAGCAGCCCAGGGTTAGGCTACACCTTC. Translating it yields CASSPGLGYTF.

This chain links TRBV5-6 with TRBJ2-7; 8 nucleotides align to TRBD2. The CDR3 has 14 amino acids. Trimming removed 4 bases from V and 7 bases from J; junction bases left unmatched: 10. Germline V gene lookup returns CDR1 SGHDT and CDR2 YYEEEE. CDR3 bases: TGTGCCAGCAGCGCCGGGACTAGAGGTTTGGAGCAGTACTTC. Its protein product is CASSAGTRGLEQYF.

The chain couples TRBV30 to TRBJ1-4, with D perhaps matching TRBD1 (5 bases). V shed 0 bases and J shed 6 bases, with 11 bases lying between them. Germline assignment: CDR1 GTSNPN and CDR2 SVGIG (reference sequence). The CDR3 has 14 amino acids. The CDR3 nucleotides read TGTGCCTGGAGTGTCGGGGGGAGGGATGAAAAACTGTTTTTT. This gives the protein CAWSVGGRDEKLFF.

This chain joins TRBV19 and TRBJ2-3; TRBD2 matches at 8 bases. Germline V gene sequence: CDR1 LNHDA, CDR2 SQIVND (reference sequence). The CDR3 has 15 residues. Trimming cost V 7 bases and J 10 bases; bases outside gene matches: 16. The CDR3 spells CASTAGGAPAESQYF. The CDR3 DNA sequence: TGTGCCAGTACCGCGGGGGGTGCCCCAGCGGAATCGCAGTATTTT. Combining the CDR3 with reference TRBV19 and TRBJ2-3 gives the whole variable domain DGGITQSPKYLFRKEGQNVTLSCEQNLNHDAMYWYRQDPGQGLRLIYYSQIVNDFQKGDIAEGYSVSREKKESFPLTVTSAQKNPTAFYLCASTAGGAPAESQYFGPGTRLTVL.

The V and J genes are TRBV10-3 and TRBJ2-1; no clear D gene. This CDR3 comprises 13 residues. The germline V gene encodes CDR1 ENHRY and CDR2 SYGVKD. V gave up 8 bases and J gave up 7 bases, with 15 bases separating them. CDR3 in amino acids: CAIPRVPPNEQFF. CDR3 DNA: TGTGCCATCCCCCGGGTCCCACCGAATGAGCAGTTCTTC.

The chain uses TRBV6-4 and TRBJ1-1, with 7 nucleotides matching TRBD1. Germline CDR1 MRHNA, CDR2 SNTAGT. V lost 6 bases to trimming and J lost 6 bases; unmatched junction nucleotides: 10. This CDR3 has 14 amino acids. The CDR3 DNA reads as TGTGCCAGCAGAGACGGGACAGTTAACGCTGAAGCTTTCTTT. Residues: CASRDGTVNAEAFF.

The CDR3, as DNA: TGTGCCAGCAGTTACGCCCCGACAGGGGATCAGCCCCAGCATTTT. It is translated as CASSYAPTGDQPQHF. The chain recombines TRBV6-5 with TRBJ1-5; 8 bases are shared with TRBD1. Trimming at V came to 2 bases and at J to 5 bases, leaving 5 bases not matched to a gene. The CDR3 consists of 15 residues. Germline CDR1 reads MNHEY; CDR2 reads SVGAGI.

The rearrangement uses TRBV5-6 and TRBJ2-3; no definite D call. The CDR3 extends over 13 amino acids. From germline, CDR1 is SGHDT and CDR2 YYEEEE. Trimming took 1 base from V and 1 from J, leaving 4 bases between them. The CDR3 bases are TGTGCCAGCAGCTTGTCGGGCACAGATACGCAGTATTTT. It is translated as CASSLSGTDTQYF. Supplemented by reference TRBV5-6 and TRBJ2-3, the full variable domain reads DAGVTQSPTHLIKTRGQQVTLRCSPKSGHDTVSWYQQALGQGPQFIFQYYEEEERQRGNFPDRFSGHQFPNYSSELNVNALLLGDSALYLCASSLSGTDTQYFGPGTRLTVL.

The J gene is TRBJ2-3, the V gene TRBV7-3; D may be TRBD2 (6 bases). The germline CDR1 and CDR2 sequences are SGHTA and FQGTGA. The CDR3 extends over 16 amino acids. V lost 0 bases to trimming and J lost 4 bases, with 14 bases between them. DNA of the CDR3: TGTGCCAGCAGCTTAACCAGGAGGGCAGGTTCAGATACGCAGTATTTT. It is translated as CASSLTRRAGSDTQYF.

The genes are TRBV5-1 and TRBJ2-1, with 10 bases lining up with TRBD2. Germline lookup yields CDR1 SGHRS and CDR2 YFSETQ. Trimming took 0 bases from V and 2 from J; bases not matched to a gene: 2. The CDR3 spans 16 residues. The CDR3 loop reads CASSLETSGPYNEQFF. DNA of the CDR3: TGCGCCAGCAGCTTGGAGACTAGCGGGCCCTACAATGAGCAGTTCTTC.

The chain is built from TRBV4-1 and TRBJ1-2; weak D call: TRBD1 (5 bases). The V gene's germline CDR1 is MGHRA and CDR2 YSYEKL. This CDR3 has 14 residues. V lost 4 bases, J lost 5 bases, and 14 bases lay in between. The CDR3 DNA follows: TGCGCCAGCAGCCCGACAAGGGAGGGGTATGGCTACACCTTC. Translation gives CASSPTREGYGYTF.

The rearrangement joins TRBV2 to TRBJ2-2, with 7 positions matching TRBD2. The germline CDR1 and CDR2 sequences are SNHLY and FYNNEI. The CDR3 extends over 14 amino acids. Trimming at V came to 8 bases and at J to 5 bases, leaving 8 bases not matched to a gene. The CDR3 here is CASGYGGGTGELFF. CDR3 DNA sequence: TGTGCCAGCGGATATGGGGGAGGGACCGGGGAGCTGTTTTTT. Combining the CDR3 with reference TRBV2 and TRBJ2-2 gives the whole variable domain EPEVTQTPSHQVTQMGQEVILRCVPISNHLYFYWYRQILGQKVEFLVSFYNNEISEKSEIFDDQFSVERPDGSNFTLKIRSTKLEDSAMYFCASGYGGGTGELFFGEGSRLTVL.

This chain joins TRBV7-2 and TRBJ2-7, with D possibly being TRBD1 (6 bases). CDR1 and CDR2 from the germline V gene are SGHTA and FQGNSA. The CDR3 runs to 14 residues. Trimming shortened V by 4 bases and J by 0 bases, and 10 bases separated the two germline ends. CDR3 loop: CASSYDRTSYEQYF. The CDR3 DNA is TGTGCCAGCAGCTACGACAGGACCTCCTACGAGCAGTACTTC.

The CDR3 here is CASSQAAGTGDEKLFF. Here the CDR3 DNA reads TGTGCCAGCAGCCAAGCGGCCGGGACAGGTGATGAAAAACTGTTTTTT. The V gene is TRBV4-2, the J gene TRBJ1-4; 8 nucleotides match TRBD1. The trim removed 1 base at V and 6 bases at J, leaving 7 bases unmatched. Looked up from germline, CDR1 is LGHNA and CDR2 is YNFKEQ. This CDR3 region has 16 residues.

The rearrangement uses TRBV7-9 and TRBJ2-1; D call uncertain. Germline values: CDR1 SEHNR, CDR2 FQNEAQ (reference sequence). V was pared by 5 bases and J by 13 bases, with 18 bases between. The CDR3 totals 13 residues. CDR3 in amino acids: CASSKDTNSPQFF. In DNA form, the CDR3 reads TGTGCCAGCAGCAAAGATACAAATTCGCCACAGTTCTTC.

The J gene is TRBJ1-2, the V gene TRBV25-1, with D unclear. With 4 bases removed from V and 4 bases from J, the gap between germline ends came to 16 bases. CDR1 is MGHDK, CDR2 SYGVNS, per germline. The CDR3 length is 15 residues. The CDR3 region is CASSVPSGVGYGYTF. CDR3 sequence (DNA): TGTGCCAGCAGTGTACCGTCCGGGGTTGGCTATGGCTACACCTTC.

The genes are TRBV28 and TRBJ2-1; TRBD2 matches at 8 bases. The CDR3 has 14 amino acids. The germline CDR1 and CDR2 sequences are MDHEN and SYDVKM. With V trimmed by 3 bases and J by 4 bases, 2 bases remained unmatched. As DNA, the CDR3 is TGTGCCAGCAGTTTTGGCGGGAGGTACAATGAGCAGTTCTTC. Protein product: CASSFGGRYNEQFF.